The 24 T cell receptor beta chains presented below share a single source sample, sequenced in a study of T-cell reconstitution after alpha-beta-depleted transplantation in children. Unique molecular identifiers were incorporated when the TCRbeta library was constructed. TCRdb processed the PCR reads anew with MiXCR; each CDR3 protein has one entry. The sample includes 700,000 or so distinct CDR3 sequences, around 14% of them seen just once. The sample consisted of PBMCs, taken before TCRalphabeta/CD19-depleted stem cell transplant. These receptors were taken from a girl aged 2 to 10 with congenital amegakaryocytic thrombocytopenia, due to receive a stem cell transplant.

The rearrangement links TRBV25-1 to TRBJ2-1; D call uncertain. The CDR3 sequence is 11 residues long. Trimming pared 2 bases from V and 11 bases from J, leaving 7 bases between. Germline V CDR1 and CDR2: MGHDK, SYGVNS. Here the CDR3 DNA reads TGTGCCAGCAGTGAACTGTGGAAGCAGTTCTTC. Protein: CASSELWKQFF.

The chain links TRBV6-6 to TRBJ2-5, with D unresolved. The CDR3 runs 13 residues. The V end was cut by 2 bases, the J end by 8 bases, with 12 bases between. Germline V gives CDR1 MNHNY, CDR2 SVGAGI (reference sequence). The CDR3 nucleotides are TGTGCCAGCAGTTACCCCCTCACCGGAACCCAGTACTTC. It translates to CASSYPLTGTQYF.

This clonotype was recorded at least ten times. The chain couples TRBV5-5 to TRBJ2-7; no reliable D call. Per germline, CDR1 SGHKS and CDR2 YYEKEE (reference sequence). Between the trimmed V and J ends, which lost 4 bases and 2 bases, there was a span of 10 bases. The CDR3 extends over 13 amino acids. The CDR3 sequence is CASSPPMTYEQYF. DNA for the CDR3: TGTGCCAGCAGCCCCCCAATGACCTACGAGCAGTACTTC.

This clonotype was detected ten times or more. This chain links TRBV20-1 with TRBJ2-5; TRBD2 is a possible D gene (5 bases). V shed 3 bases and J shed 3 bases, with 17 bases lying between them. This CDR3 has 15 residues. The germline V gene encodes CDR1 DFQATT and CDR2 SNEGSKA (reference sequence). The CDR3 coding sequence is TGCAGTGCTAGGCAAGGAGTTGAGCGGAAAGAGACCCAGTACTTC. Protein sequence: CSARQGVERKETQYF.

This chain uses TRBV28 with TRBJ2-3; no clear D. This CDR3 is built from 17 residues. The V gene lost 6 bases and the J gene lost 3 bases, with 22 bases spanning the gap. The V gene's germline CDR1 is MDHEN and CDR2 SYDVKM. The chain's CDR3 is CASRPWAEYWATDTQYF. The CDR3, as DNA: TGTGCCAGCAGACCATGGGCAGAGTATTGGGCAACAGATACGCAGTATTTT.

This clonotype was counted at least ten times. The V gene is TRBV5-1, the J gene TRBJ2-1; D is unclear. V dropped 4 bases and J dropped 4 bases, with 9 bases sitting between them. This CDR3 comprises 13 residues. CDR1 is SGHRS and CDR2 is YFSETQ in the germline V gene. The CDR3 region is CASSREGYNEQFF. DNA of the CDR3: TGCGCCAGCAGCCGAGAAGGATACAATGAGCAGTTCTTC. Supplemented by reference TRBV5-1 and TRBJ2-1, the full variable domain reads KAGVTQTPRYLIKTRGQQVTLSCSPISGHRSVSWYQQTPGQGLQFLFEYFSETQRNKGNFPGRFSGRQFSNSRSEMNVSTLELGDSALYLCASSREGYNEQFFGPGTRLTVL.

The chain is built from TRBV5-1 and TRBJ1-5, with TRBD1 as a possible D gene (5 bases). CDR3 length: 16 amino acids. The germline V and J ends were trimmed by 6 bases and 5 bases, with 21 bases remaining between them. Germline V lookup: CDR1 SGHRS, CDR2 YFSETQ. CDR3 sequence (DNA): TGCGCCAGCAACATCACGACAGCAACAAACGATCAGCCCCAGCATTTT. This encodes CASNITTATNDQPQHF.

This clonotype was recorded many times. This sequence joins TRBV6-4 and TRBJ1-1; TRBD1 is a possible D gene (6 bases). V lost 2 bases and J 1 base, leaving 8 bases between the germline ends. CDR1 and CDR2 from the germline V gene are MRHNA and SNTAGT. This CDR3 comprises 14 residues. The CDR3 here is CASSDQGQNTEAFF. The CDR3 DNA reads as TGTGCCAGCAGTGACCAGGGACAGAACACTGAAGCTTTCTTT.

This clonotype has at least ten counts. The rearrangement uses TRBV7-6 and TRBJ1-2; 8 bases match TRBD1. Germline lookup yields CDR1 SGHVS and CDR2 FNYEAQ. The CDR3 has 13 amino acids. The J segment lost 5 bases and the V segment lost 4 bases, leaving 3 bases of the junction unmatched. CDR3 nucleotides: TGTGCCAGCAGCTCGGGACAGGATTATGGCTACACCTTC. Translating it yields CASSSGQDYGYTF.

This clonotype was observed many times. The gene calls are TRBV20-1 and TRBJ2-7; weak D call: TRBD1 (5 bases). From germline, CDR1 is DFQATT and CDR2 SNEGSKA (reference sequence). Trimming took off 6 bases at V and 4 bases at J, with 22 bases between the two ends. CDR3 length equals 15 residues. Here the CDR3 reads CSARNFRTPTYEQYF. CDR3 DNA: TGCAGTGCGCGCAACTTCCGGACACCTACTTACGAGCAGTACTTC.

This clonotype was picked up a small number of times. This sequence joins TRBV2 and TRBJ2-3; no firm D call. Germline CDR1 SNHLY, CDR2 FYNNEI. The CDR3 sequence is 15 residues long. V was trimmed by 4 bases and J by 4 bases, leaving 15 bases between them. This chain's CDR3 is CASSGGRSQADTQYF. The CDR3 nucleotides are TGTGCCAGCAGTGGAGGAAGGTCTCAGGCAGATACGCAGTATTTT.

This clonotype showed up just a few times. This chain uses TRBV7-8 with TRBJ2-1; 14 bases are shared with TRBD2. The CDR3 is 19 amino acids. V lost 5 bases to trimming and J lost 2 bases; unmatched junction nucleotides: 11. Germline CDR1 reads SGHVS; CDR2 reads FQNEAQ. The CDR3 coding sequence is TGTGCCAGCAGCACCACTCCGGGACTAGCGGGAGCCGCCTACAATGAGCAGTTCTTC. Protein: CASSTTPGLAGAAYNEQFF.

As regards this clonotype: One junction end disagrees with the germline gene, perhaps due to a read error. The chain joins TRBV20-1 to TRBJ2-1; D is perhaps TRBD2 (6 bases). CDR3 size: 13 residues. Per germline, CDR1 DFQATT and CDR2 SNEGSKA (reference sequence). The DNA of the CDR3 is TGCAGTGCTACCGAGTCGCTGGGGGGTGAGCTGTTCTTC. This encodes CSATESLGGELFF.

Comment on this clonotype: A clone one base away is much larger, so this may be a read error. The chain recombines TRBV5-1 with TRBJ2-2; tentative D call: TRBD2 (6 bases). Per germline, CDR1 SGHRS and CDR2 YFSETQ. CDR3 size: 16 residues. The CDR3 spells CPSSFSGTANTGELFF. DNA for the CDR3: TGCCCCAGCAGCTTCTCCGGGACTGCGAACACCGGGGAGCTGTTTTTT.

Ten or more counts support this clonotype. The rearrangement joins TRBV27 to TRBJ2-7, with D possibly being TRBD1 or TRBD2 (5 bases each). Germline V gene sequence: CDR1 MNHEY, CDR2 SMNVEV (reference sequence). Trimming removed 1 base at V and 0 bases at J, with 7 bases between. The length of the CDR3 is 14 residues. CDR3 protein: CASSLYGGSYEQYF. CDR3 sequence (DNA): TGTGCCAGCAGTTTATATGGGGGCTCCTACGAGCAGTACTTC.

The chain recombines TRBV19 with TRBJ2-1; D is perhaps TRBD2 (6 bases). V was trimmed by 6 bases and J by 7 bases, leaving 16 bases between them. Germline V gives CDR1 LNHDA, CDR2 SQIVND (reference sequence). There are 14 residues in the CDR3. The CDR3 here is CASSPRELQNEQFF. In DNA, the CDR3 is TGTGCCAGTAGCCCCCGGGAGCTTCAGAATGAGCAGTTCTTC.

The CDR3 DNA follows: TGTGCCAGCAGCCGGAGCATCACGCAGTATTTT. This translates into CASSRSITQYF. The V call is TRBV14, the J call TRBJ2-3, with D uncertain. V lost 4 bases to trimming and J lost 9 bases, with 8 bases between them. Germline CDR1 and CDR2: SGHDN and FVKESK. The CDR3 extends over 11 amino acids.

This clonotype was counted ten times or more. The genes are TRBV20-1 and TRBJ2-4; D gene unclear. Trimming removed 4 bases from V and 1 base from J, with 8 bases in between. The germline V gene has CDR1 DFQATT and CDR2 SNEGSKA (reference sequence). The CDR3 extends over 13 amino acids. The CDR3 DNA reads TGCAGTGCTATGATCTGGGCCAAAAACATTCAGTACTTC. Its translation: CSAMIWAKNIQYF.

There are many counts of this clonotype. The chain is built from TRBV5-1 and TRBJ2-7; D remains unclear. Germline lookup yields CDR1 SGHRS and CDR2 YFSETQ. V gave up 4 bases and J gave up 3 bases, with 11 bases separating them. The CDR3 spans 13 residues. The DNA for the CDR3 is TGCGCCAGCAGCACGGAACCTTACTACGAGCAGTACTTC. Its translation is CASSTEPYYEQYF.

This clonotype was seen only a few times. The chain employs TRBV7-6 and TRBJ2-3, with 13 bases identical to TRBD2. Germline CDR1 is SGHVS and CDR2 is FNYEAQ. This CDR3 spans 18 amino acids. V lost 4 bases, J lost 7 bases, and 14 bases stayed unmatched. CDR3 residues: CASSSLELAGGSLHTQYF. The CDR3 DNA reads TGTGCCAGCAGCTCGCTGGAACTAGCGGGAGGGAGCCTACATACGCAGTATTTT.

The rearrangement joins TRBV27 to TRBJ2-1; the D gene is possibly TRBD2 (6 bases). Trimming stripped 3 bases from V and 7 bases from J, with 22 bases between. Germline-derived CDR1 and CDR2 are MNHEY and SMNVEV (reference sequence). The CDR3 consists of 17 residues. The CDR3 is CASSFGVGTLPWNEQFF. The DNA for the CDR3 is TGTGCCAGCAGTTTTGGGGTTGGGACTTTGCCGTGGAATGAGCAGTTCTTC.

This rearrangement joins TRBV5-6 to TRBJ2-1; D not certain. The CDR3 runs to 13 residues. V dropped 4 bases and J dropped 3 bases, with 8 bases sitting between them. Germline V CDR1 and CDR2: SGHDT, YYEEEE. Here the CDR3 reads CASSPWIYNEQFF. The CDR3 region has the DNA TGTGCCAGCAGCCCTTGGATCTACAATGAGCAGTTCTTC.

The chain couples TRBV5-1 to TRBJ1-3, with 10 bases fitting TRBD1. CDR3 length: 17 residues. CDR1 SGHRS and CDR2 YFSETQ come from the germline V gene. V lost 2 bases to trimming and J lost 1 base; unmatched junction nucleotides: 6. The CDR3 reads CASSLNPGQGSGNTIYF. Here the CDR3 DNA reads TGCGCCAGCAGCTTAAACCCGGGACAGGGGTCTGGAAACACCATATATTTT.

About this clonotype: A much larger clone lies a single base off, so this may be a read error. The J gene is TRBJ2-5, the V gene TRBV7-9; D unclear. Germline lookup yields CDR1 SEHNR and CDR2 FQNEAQ (reference sequence). This CDR3 region has 14 residues. This chain's CDR3 is CASSLVVDGENQYF. In nucleotides, the CDR3 is TGTGCCAGCAGCTTAGTGGTGGACGGAGAGAACCAGTACTTC. Together with reference TRBV7-9 and TRBJ2-5, the CDR3 gives the full variable domain: DTGVSQNPRHKITKRGQNVTFRCDPISEHNRLYWYRQTLGQGPEFLTYFQNEAQLEKSRLLSDRFSAERPKGSFSTLEIQRTEQGDSAMYLCASSLVVDGENQYFGPGTRLLVL.